What follows describes a single T cell receptor (beta chain). Its binding antigen is unknown. There are no base qualities to consult, and no much larger clone falls within one base. The cohort consisted of fewer than 700 healthy bone marrow donors. At the time of sampling, all cohort members were nominally healthy, though unrecorded immune exposures were likely present. The donor tested CMV seropositive, placing the donor among the 289 seropositive members of the cohort. Every donor gave a peripheral blood sample, and the peripheral blood mononuclear cells from that sample were used for TCR beta sequencing. The Qiagen DNeasy Blood Extraction Kit was used to extract genomic DNA from the blood cell samples. The data originate from a study of cytomegalovirus exposure and HLA in healthy donors (TCRdb year 2017). Concerning the study at large: An earlier analysis of 550 to 700 of the donors reported more than 250 Gb of sequence data and some 100 million unique TCR beta sequences from around 200 million T cells. The study used immunosequencing to profile the T cell repertoires of under 700 subjects and linked those repertoires to cytomegalovirus serostatus. Roughly 5 DR-DQ haplotypes were handled as single units for association and clustering, since linkage in the cohort was strong. The later analysis used no new phenotypic data to find candidate immune exposures, relying instead on TCR beta sequences and their occurrence across donors. HLA typing covered class I and class II loci at four-digit resolution. To predict cytomegalovirus infection status, the study brought together high-throughput TCR immunosequencing, statistical association of individual TCRs with disease status, and machine learning. A later analysis re-examined previously published TCR beta repertoires from roughly 720 donors and added high-resolution HLA genotyping to investigate patterns of TCR occurrence. In an earlier analysis of 587 of the donors, high-throughput TCR beta sequencing was used to judge whether each TCR beta V gene segment behaved as functional or pseudogenic. A later genetic analysis used genome-wide SNP genotypes for about 60% of the roughly 700 donors, treating that subset as a discovery cohort. Besides the first cohort of hundreds of subjects, a separate validation cohort made up of 120 different subjects was used. On average, 235,054 unique TCR beta nucleotide sequences were sequenced per donor among some 430 genotyped donors of the cohort, with 15% to 20% of those sequences being non-productive. The study aimed to test whether signatures of past pathogen exposure could be identified by cataloging public T cell receptors. Donor age, sex, ethnicity and CMV serostatus were compiled alongside the repertoire data. An early release that covered roughly 600 HLA-typed donors contained around 300 gigabases of sequencing data and 85 million to 100 million unique TCR sequences. Of the 300 to 500 genotyped donors, 75% to 85% were placed in the genetic ancestry cluster associated with self-reported Caucasian donors. Every repertoire in the discovery cohort had been generated on one and the same sequencing platform. The number of typed donors differed by locus: about 629-630 for A, B, C, DRB1 and DQB1; approximately 520 for DQA1; over 600 for DPA1; and around 450 for DPB1.

Deletion took 6 bases off V and 4 bases off J, with a span of 18 bases between the germline ends. CDR1 SGHTA and CDR2 FQGTGA are derived from the germline V gene. The CDR3, from cysteine to phenylalanine, totals 15 residues. The kept DNA is CDR3 alone, 45 bases in frame from the first base. The library was built by means of the immunoSEQ multiplex PCR assay. The multiplex PCR relied on a mix of 60 forward primers for TCR Vbeta segments and 13 reverse primers for TCR Jbeta segments. Amplification of the CDR3 region of rearranged TCR beta genes was performed with a multiplex PCR assay on genomic DNA. The Illumina HiSeq System was used to sequence the amplified TCR beta libraries as 87-base-pair reads. In the source study's methods: A later analysis counted around 72 million unique TCR beta chains across the 650 to 800 repertoires, and 9 million to 14 million of these chains were shared by at least two donors. A nearest-neighbor algorithm error-corrected the raw reads and collapsed the reads into unique sequences, merging closely related sequences to remove PCR and sequencing errors. To assign V, D and J gene segments, CDR3 sequences were aligned to IMGT reference sequences. For a sequence to be retained, a match of at least six nucleotides to both a V gene segment and a J gene segment was required. A rearrangement counted as productive if the CDR3 had no stop codons and remained in frame with V and J, and every other rearrangement counted as non-productive. CDR3 was defined according to IMGT convention as the region running from the second conserved V-encoded cysteine to the conserved J-encoded phenylalanine. The earlier analysis of about 590 of the donors excluded sequences that lacked an unambiguous match to a single V gene segment. An earlier analysis of some 610 of the donors called V segments functional above 56.7% productive rearrangements and segregating when the between-donor standard deviation exceeded 5%. To diagnose cytomegalovirus status from the catalog of TCR beta chain sequences, a statistical classification framework was built. In a later analysis, V and J genes were assigned by comparing TCR nucleotide sequences against IMGT/GENE-DB human TR gene sequences. Using the TCRdist pipeline, a later analysis assigned CDR3 sequences along with most-parsimonious VDJ recombination scenarios. In a later analysis, each TCR beta chain was defined by its CDR3 amino acid sequence together with its V-gene family, and reads without a unique V-gene family were excluded. In a later analysis, around 600 highly shared, low-generation-probability nucleotide sequences were removed to address suspected cross-contamination and a sequencing artifact. For each public chain, a later analysis derived a clonal expansion index from normalized ranks of inferred template counts within each repertoire. In a later analysis, generation probabilities were computed using a VDJ recombination model fitted to out-of-frame rearrangements, and the results were checked against IGoR. In a later analysis, TCR-TCR, TCR-HLA and TCR-CMV co-occurrence was scored with hypergeometric tests, and a repertoire-size bias correction was applied to TCR pairs. False discovery rates were estimated in a later analysis by permuting HLA or CMV assignments 20 times. In a later analysis, co-occurring TCRs were grouped using DBSCAN, with TCRdist sequence similarity added in when clustering inside HLA-allele-positive subsets. Co-occurrence clustering excluded repertoires with fewer than 30,000 or more than 120,000 public chains, plus five with anomalous nucleotide sharing. This is the immuneACCESS table as TCRdb keeps it, with only in-frame sequences that have V and J called. A part of the clones is gone; compared with another copy, unresolved V genes explain less than half, and the rest is unexplained. V and J calls plus clone size are reproduced from that table; the DNA served to infer D and trimming. The sample profile shows roughly 95,000 clones; approximately 80% of them were found once. Jointly, the top ten make up under 7% of the sample.

The study at large found these results: Immune exposure information for the cohort was limited to CMV serostatus. Because some donors lacked HLA typing at each locus, the association tests relied only on the typed subset. When HLA alleles, especially DR and DQ, strongly co-occurred, attributing TCR associations to individual alleles was difficult. Most TCR sequences were observed very rarely across donors, whereas some public TCRs were present in many individuals. Specific HLA alleles were associated with about 17,000 TCR beta sequences at a false discovery rate of 0.05 in a later analysis. Because counts were too low, seventeen rarely observed V segments, including chromosome 9 orphons, were left out of the earlier analysis of several hundred of the donors. In an earlier analysis of some 550 of the donors, most TCR beta V segments were observed in productive rearrangements about 87% or about 30% of the time, broadly matching IMGT annotations. A cluster of highly shared sequence variants was judged likely to represent a technical artifact of the sequencing pipeline. Cytomegalovirus status was reported to be diagnosed by the classifier with high specificity and sensitivity in both the original and validation cohorts. A further reported finding was that TCR beta sequences accurately predicted the HLA-A and HLA-B alleles for most subjects in the first cohort. A later analysis found that TCR association rates varied across HLA loci, with DRB1 alleles showing the most associated TCRs and HLA-C alleles the fewest. Correlated functional status among segregating V segments might be attributable to linkage disequilibrium, but an unknown experimental factor could not be ruled out. In a later analysis, most CMV-associated TCR beta chains were found to appear HLA-restricted, with HLA associations seemingly driven largely by CMV exposure. The presence/absence analyses assumed that sequencing depth was roughly uniform across donors, and that assumption may not be true. In a later analysis, HLA-associated TCR beta chains showed more clonal expansion and lower generation probabilities than non-associated chains that were equally common. A total of 150 to 200 TCR beta chains were listed by the study as associated with cytomegalovirus. It was suggested by the authors that the approach could potentially be generalized to other disease states and immunological phenotypes. In a later genetic analysis, a missense DCLRE1C variant was associated with V-gene and J-gene trimming of TCR beta chains, and the association was replicated in an independent cohort. In vitro tests confirmed that a few of the cytomegalovirus-associated TCR beta chains recognize cytomegalovirus antigens. According to a later genetic analysis, donors in an Asian-associated ancestry cluster had fewer N-insertions in productive TCRs than the approximately 690-donor mean. Some IMGT-functional V segments, including TRBV6-2 and TRBV6-3, could not be distinguished by the 87-base-pair reads and were therefore excluded. This cohort had only TCR beta chains sequenced, and the lack of alpha or paired-chain data limited which features could be detected. In a later analysis, several top co-occurrence clusters were reported to appear linked to parvovirus B19, influenza, CMV and Epstein-Barr virus.

The chain employs TRBV7-3 and TRBJ1-1; the D region possibly corresponds to TRBD1 (5 bases align). The sequence was collected from a man under 40 in good health and CMV-seropositive. Sequencing was done on a sample of PBMCs. The DNA sequence reads TGTGCCAGCAGTCCTTCGGGGGGGAGGACCACTGAAGCTTTCTTT. Its protein reads: CASSPSGGRTTEAFF.